This T cell receptor beta chain comes out of a study of siplizumab effects on memory and regulatory T cells. Study-level results: With siplizumab, Treg-derived clones averaged roughly 70% of mappable alloreactive CD4+ clones, versus 25% to 30% in controls. Proliferating siplizumab-culture Treg suppressive function went unconfirmed. Siplizumab produced a significant drop in alloreactive sequences attributable to unstimulated CD4+ memory cells.

TCR templates, around 9.3 x 10^4 per sample, were assayed. Data came from immunoSEQ multiplex PCR; TCRdb stores just in-frame clones and leaves some out. The sample has some 100,000 clones, 90% to 95% seen once; the top ten hold roughly 0.16%. With respect to this clone: Its antigen is as yet unknown.

Trimming stripped 4 bases from V and 4 bases from J, with 8 bases between. This CDR3 is built from 13 residues. CDR1 is MGHRA and CDR2 is YSYEKL in the germline V gene. The sequenced sample was non-Treg CD4+ T cells sorted from blood. This sequence originates from a human donor in good health. The chain is built from TRBV4-1 and TRBJ1-5; no definite D call. CDR3 amino acids: CASSPQRNQPQHF. The CDR3 DNA reads TGCGCCAGCAGCCCCCAGCGGAATCAGCCCCAGCATTTT.